Following are 9 T cell receptor beta chains from one sample sequenced in a study of cytomegalovirus exposure and HLA in healthy donors. The study ran its PCR with 60 Vbeta and 13 Jbeta primers. Assay used: immunoSEQ multiplex PCR; TCRdb lists only in-frame clones, some missing. Among 100,000 to 150,000 clones listed, 70% to 90% were seen once. Sample: PBMCs. These receptor sequences come from a man aged 35-49 years in good health and CMV-seronegative.

This clone was picked up one time. The chain recombines TRBV10-3 with TRBJ2-1; D is unclear. CDR3 length: 12 residues. CDR1 ENHRY and CDR2 SYGVKD come from the germline V gene. V shed 4 bases and J shed 6 bases, with 7 bases lying between them. Here the CDR3 reads CAISGLSNEQFF. The CDR3 DNA follows: TGTGCCATCAGTGGACTGTCCAATGAGCAGTTCTTC.

The sample holds a few counts of this clone. The genes are TRBV5-1 and TRBJ1-1; maybe TRBD1 (5 bases). The CDR3 consists of 16 residues. CDR1 is SGHRS and CDR2 is YFSETQ in the germline V gene. The V gene lost 2 bases and the J gene lost 0 bases, with 14 bases spanning the gap. Written as DNA, the CDR3 is TGCGCCAGCAGCTTAGAAGCAGGGCACATGAACACTGAAGCTTTCTTT. Encoded protein: CASSLEAGHMNTEAFF.

This clone was seen a few times. The chain recombines TRBV7-9 with TRBJ1-6; D is perhaps TRBD1 (5 bases). Trimming left V 7 bases short and J 10 bases short, with 17 bases between. Per the germline V gene, CDR1 is SEHNR and CDR2 is FQNEAQ (reference sequence). CDR3 length: 14 amino acids. CDR3 sequence: CASTPTQGGSPLHF. For the CDR3, the DNA is TGTGCCAGCACCCCCACCCAGGGAGGGTCACCCCTCCACTTT.

The V gene is TRBV6-5, the J gene TRBJ2-7; 8 positions agree with TRBD1. The CDR3 totals 14 residues. CDR1 is MNHEY and CDR2 is SVGAGI in the germline V gene. After removal of 6 bases from V and 3 bases from J, the junction contained 7 bases not matched to a gene. The CDR3 DNA is TGTGCCAGCAGAGTACACAGGGGGAACTACGAGCAGTACTTC. Translated: CASRVHRGNYEQYF.

This clone appeared once. This chain links TRBV7-3 with TRBJ1-4; D is possibly TRBD1 (5 bases). V was trimmed by 2 bases and J by 6 bases, leaving 10 bases between them. From germline, CDR1 is SGHTA and CDR2 FQGTGA. The CDR3 runs to 14 residues. CDR3 region: CASSLWKGDEKLFF. The CDR3 DNA sequence: TGTGCCAGCAGCTTATGGAAAGGGGATGAAAAACTGTTTTTT.

The chain carries TRBV11-3 and TRBJ2-3, with 14 positions matching TRBD2. The CDR3 runs 17 residues. The junction had 3 bases not matched to a gene; V was cut back by 1 base and J by 3 bases. Germline V gene sequence: CDR1 SGHNT, CDR2 YENEEA. The CDR3 nucleotides are TGTGCCAGCAGCTTAGGACTAGCGGGAGGGTTTACAGATACGCAGTATTTT. Amino acids: CASSLGLAGGFTDTQYF.

This rearrangement joins TRBV9 to TRBJ2-1, with 13 bases identical to TRBD2. Germline CDR1 is SGDLS and CDR2 is YYNGEE. Unmatched junction bases numbered 1, after V lost 0 bases and J lost 10 bases. The CDR3 length is 14 residues. For the CDR3, the DNA is TGTGCCAGCAGCGTAGTACTAGCGGGGGGGGAGCAGTTCTTC. Translating it yields CASSVVLAGGEQFF.

The chain recombines TRBV19 with TRBJ2-1, with 7 nucleotides matching TRBD2. The V and J ends lost 10 bases and 7 bases, in that order; junction bases with no gene match: 13. In germline, CDR1 is LNHDA, CDR2 SQIVND (reference sequence). The CDR3 contains 14 residues. CDR3 loop: CATVGAGVRNEQFF. The CDR3 nucleotides are TGTGCCACCGTCGGCGCGGGGGTTAGGAATGAGCAGTTCTTC.

The gene calls are TRBV19 and TRBJ1-1; 9 positions match TRBD1. CDR3 length: 15 residues. The V and J ends lost 5 bases and 1 base, in that order; junction bases with no gene match: 5. The germline V gene has CDR1 LNHDA and CDR2 SQIVND (reference sequence). CDR3 amino acids: CASSWDREGNTEAFF. The CDR3, as DNA: TGTGCCAGTAGTTGGGACAGGGAGGGGAACACTGAAGCTTTCTTT.